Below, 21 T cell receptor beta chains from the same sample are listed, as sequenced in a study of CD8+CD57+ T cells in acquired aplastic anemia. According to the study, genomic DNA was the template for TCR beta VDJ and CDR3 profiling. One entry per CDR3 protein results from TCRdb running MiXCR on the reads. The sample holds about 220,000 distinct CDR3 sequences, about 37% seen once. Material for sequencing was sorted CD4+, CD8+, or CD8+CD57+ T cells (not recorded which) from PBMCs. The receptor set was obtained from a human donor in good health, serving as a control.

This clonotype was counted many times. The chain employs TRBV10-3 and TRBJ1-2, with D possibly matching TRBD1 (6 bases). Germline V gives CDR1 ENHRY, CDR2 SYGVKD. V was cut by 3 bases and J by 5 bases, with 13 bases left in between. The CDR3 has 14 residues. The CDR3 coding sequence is TGTGCCATCAGTGAATATGGACAGAGGTATGGCTACACCTTC. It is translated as CAISEYGQRYGYTF.

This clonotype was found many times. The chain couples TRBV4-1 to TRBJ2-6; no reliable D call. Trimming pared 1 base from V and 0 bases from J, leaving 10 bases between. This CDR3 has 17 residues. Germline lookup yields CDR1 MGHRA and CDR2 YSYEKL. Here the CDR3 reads CASSQVWVHSGANVLTF. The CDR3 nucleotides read TGCGCCAGCAGCCAAGTTTGGGTTCACTCTGGGGCCAACGTCCTGACTTTC.

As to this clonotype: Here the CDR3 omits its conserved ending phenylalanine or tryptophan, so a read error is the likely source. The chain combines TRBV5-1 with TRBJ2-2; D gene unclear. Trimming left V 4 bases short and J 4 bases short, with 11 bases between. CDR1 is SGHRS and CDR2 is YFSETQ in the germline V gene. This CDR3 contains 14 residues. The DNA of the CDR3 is TGCGCCAGCAGCGCACAGTCGAGCACCGGGGAGCTGTTTTCT. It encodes CASSAQSSTGELFS.

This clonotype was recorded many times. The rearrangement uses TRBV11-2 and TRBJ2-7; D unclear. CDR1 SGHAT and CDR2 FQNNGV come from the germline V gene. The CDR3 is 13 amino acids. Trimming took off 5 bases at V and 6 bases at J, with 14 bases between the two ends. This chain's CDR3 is CASSPSRSGEQYF. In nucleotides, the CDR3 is TGTGCCAGCAGCCCCAGTCGTTCGGGCGAGCAGTACTTC.

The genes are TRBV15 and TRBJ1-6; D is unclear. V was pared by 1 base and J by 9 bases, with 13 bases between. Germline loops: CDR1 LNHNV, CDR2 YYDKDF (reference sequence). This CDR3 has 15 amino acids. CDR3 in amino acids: CATSRGRQALSPLHF. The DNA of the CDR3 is TGTGCCACCAGCAGAGGGCGGCAGGCTCTTTCACCCCTCCACTTT. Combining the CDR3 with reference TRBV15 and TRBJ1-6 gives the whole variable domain DAMVIQNPRYQVTQFGKPVTLSCSQTLNHNVMYWYQQKSSQAPKLLFHYYDKDFNNEADTPDNFQSRRPNTSFCFLDIRSPGLGDTAMYLCATSRGRQALSPLHFGNGTRLTVT.

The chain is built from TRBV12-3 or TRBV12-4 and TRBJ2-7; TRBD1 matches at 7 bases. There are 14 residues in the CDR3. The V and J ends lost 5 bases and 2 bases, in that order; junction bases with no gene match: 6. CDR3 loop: CASSPRDSPYEQYF. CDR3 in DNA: TGTGCCAGCAGTCCCCGGGACAGCCCCTACGAGCAGTACTTC.

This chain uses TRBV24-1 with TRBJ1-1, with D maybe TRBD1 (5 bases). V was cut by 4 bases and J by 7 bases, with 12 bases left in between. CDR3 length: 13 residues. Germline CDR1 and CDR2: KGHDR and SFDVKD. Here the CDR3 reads CATSESWGSEAFF. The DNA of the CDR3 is TGTGCCACCAGTGAATCATGGGGCAGTGAAGCTTTCTTT.

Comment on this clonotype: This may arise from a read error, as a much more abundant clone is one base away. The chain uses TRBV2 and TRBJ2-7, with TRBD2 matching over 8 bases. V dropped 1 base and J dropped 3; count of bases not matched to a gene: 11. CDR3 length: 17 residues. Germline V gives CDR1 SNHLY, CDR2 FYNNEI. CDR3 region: CASSEGGSSAGGYEQYF. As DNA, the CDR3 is TGTGCCAGCAGTGAAGGGGGGTCATCGGCGGGAGGCTACGAGCAGTACTTC. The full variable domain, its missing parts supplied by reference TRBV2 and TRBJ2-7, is EPEVTQTPSHQVTQMGQEVILRCVPISNHLYFYWYRQILGQKVEFLVSFYNNEISEKSEIFDDQFSVERPDGSNFTLKIRSTKLEDSAMYFCASSEGGSSAGGYEQYFGPGTRLTVT.

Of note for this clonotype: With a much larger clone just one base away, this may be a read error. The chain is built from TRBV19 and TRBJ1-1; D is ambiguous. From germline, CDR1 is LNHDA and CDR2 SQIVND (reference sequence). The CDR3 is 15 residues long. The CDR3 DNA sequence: TGTGCCAGTAGTATATTCGGGGATTGGTTTACTGAAGCTTCCTTT. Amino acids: CASSIFGDWFTEASF.

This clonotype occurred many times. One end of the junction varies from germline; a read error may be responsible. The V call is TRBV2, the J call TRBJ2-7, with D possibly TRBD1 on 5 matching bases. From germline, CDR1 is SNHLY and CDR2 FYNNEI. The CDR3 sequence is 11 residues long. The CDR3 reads CASSEAGVTNF. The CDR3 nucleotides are TGTGCCAGCAGTGAAGCAGGGGTAACGAACTTC.

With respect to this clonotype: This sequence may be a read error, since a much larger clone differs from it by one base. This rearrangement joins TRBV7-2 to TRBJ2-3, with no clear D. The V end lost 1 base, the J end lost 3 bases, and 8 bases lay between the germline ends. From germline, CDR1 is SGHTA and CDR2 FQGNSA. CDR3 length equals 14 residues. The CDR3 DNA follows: TGTGCCAGCAGCTTAGAGCGTAGGACAGATACGCAGTATTTT. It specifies CASSLERRTDTQYF.

CDR3 in DNA: TGTGCCAGCAGTCCCCAGACAGTTAATAATGAAAAACTGTTTTTT. This gives the protein CASSPQTVNNEKLFF. The rearrangement uses TRBV12-3 or TRBV12-4 and TRBJ1-4; D is perhaps TRBD1 (5 bases). Trimming pared 5 bases from V and 4 bases from J, leaving 14 bases between. The length of the CDR3 is 15 residues.

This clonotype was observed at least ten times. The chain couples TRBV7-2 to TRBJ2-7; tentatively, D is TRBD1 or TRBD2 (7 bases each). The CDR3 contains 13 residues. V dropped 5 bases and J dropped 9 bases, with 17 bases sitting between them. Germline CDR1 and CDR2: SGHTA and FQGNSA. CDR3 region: CASSLTGTTVQYF. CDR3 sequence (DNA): TGTGCCAGCAGCCTGACAGGGACTACTGTGCAGTACTTC.

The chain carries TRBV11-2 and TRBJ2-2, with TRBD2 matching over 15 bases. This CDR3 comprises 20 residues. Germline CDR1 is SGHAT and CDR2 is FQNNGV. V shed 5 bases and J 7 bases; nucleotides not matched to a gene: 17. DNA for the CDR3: TGTGCCAGCAGCCTACGCCAAACCGGGACTAGCGGGAGGATGGACGGGGAGCTGTTTTTT. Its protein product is CASSLRQTGTSGRMDGELFF.

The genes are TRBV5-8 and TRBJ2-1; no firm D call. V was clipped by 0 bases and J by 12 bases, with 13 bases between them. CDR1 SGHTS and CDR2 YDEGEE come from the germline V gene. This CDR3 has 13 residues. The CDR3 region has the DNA TGTGCCAGCAGCTTGGGTCCGACCCGTGCGCAGTTCTTC. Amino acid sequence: CASSLGPTRAQFF.

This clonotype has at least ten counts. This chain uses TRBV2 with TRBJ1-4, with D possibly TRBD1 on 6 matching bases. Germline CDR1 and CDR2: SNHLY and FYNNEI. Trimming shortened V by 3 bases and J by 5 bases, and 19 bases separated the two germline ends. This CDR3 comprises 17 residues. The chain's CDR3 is CASSDWGGAPENEKLFF. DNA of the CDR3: TGTGCCAGCAGTGATTGGGGGGGCGCGCCCGAGAATGAAAAACTGTTTTTT.

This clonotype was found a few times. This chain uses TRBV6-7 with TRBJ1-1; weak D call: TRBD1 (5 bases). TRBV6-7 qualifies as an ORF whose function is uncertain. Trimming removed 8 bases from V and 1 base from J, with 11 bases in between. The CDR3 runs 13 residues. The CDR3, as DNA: TGTGCCAGCCTCGGGGCTTCGAACACTGAAGCTTTCTTT. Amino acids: CASLGASNTEAFF.

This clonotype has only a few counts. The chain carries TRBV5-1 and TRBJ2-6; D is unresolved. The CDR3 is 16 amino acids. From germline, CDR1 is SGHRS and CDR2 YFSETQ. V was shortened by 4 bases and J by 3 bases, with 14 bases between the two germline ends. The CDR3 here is CASSVIFGGGANVLTF. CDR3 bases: TGCGCCAGCAGCGTCATTTTTGGTGGTGGGGCCAACGTCCTGACTTTC.

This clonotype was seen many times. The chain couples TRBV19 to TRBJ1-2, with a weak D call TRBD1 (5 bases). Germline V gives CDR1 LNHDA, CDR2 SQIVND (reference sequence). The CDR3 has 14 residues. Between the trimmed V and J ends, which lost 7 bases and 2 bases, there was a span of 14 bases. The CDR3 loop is CASTHTWGNYGYTF. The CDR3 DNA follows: TGTGCCAGTACCCATACGTGGGGGAACTATGGCTACACCTTC.

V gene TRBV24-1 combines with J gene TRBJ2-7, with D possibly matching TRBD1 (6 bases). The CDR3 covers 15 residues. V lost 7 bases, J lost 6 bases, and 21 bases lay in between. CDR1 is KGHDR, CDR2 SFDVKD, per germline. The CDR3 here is CATSNSGSGEGEQYF. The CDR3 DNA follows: TGTGCCACCAGCAACTCCGGGTCAGGGGAAGGCGAGCAGTACTTC.

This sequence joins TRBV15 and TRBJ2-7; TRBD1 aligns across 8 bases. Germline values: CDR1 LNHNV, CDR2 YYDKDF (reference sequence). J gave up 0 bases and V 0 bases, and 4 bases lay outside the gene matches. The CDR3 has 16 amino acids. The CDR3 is CATSRDRTGISYEQYF. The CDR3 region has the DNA TGTGCCACCAGCAGAGACAGGACAGGGATCTCCTACGAGCAGTACTTC.